This record looks at one TCR beta chain sequence and its context. Authors' analysis steps: Nucleated cell number was recorded as an estimate derived from reference gene primer amplification. TCRdb's table, derived via immunoSEQ multiplex PCR, lists solely in-frame clones and lacks some. V and J calls and clone size are those listed in that table; D and trimming were worked out from the DNA. Among around 250,000 clones, approximately 82% were seen once, and the ten largest hold around 2%. This sample was taken from a study of blood T cell repertoires in COVID-19. Study-wide context: Researchers got acute and convalescent COVID-19 samples from the United States, Italy and Spain.

Germline V gene sequence: CDR1 MNHEY, CDR2 SVGAGI. V was pared by 4 bases and J by 11 bases, with 23 bases between. The CDR3 runs to 15 residues. The V gene is TRBV6-5, the J gene TRBJ1-1; a possible D gene is TRBD1 (6 bases). What was sequenced was peripheral blood. This receptor was identified in a woman of 80 years or more with acute or convalescent COVID-19. This chain's CDR3 is CASSFEHSGPGAAFF. In DNA form, the CDR3 reads TGTGCCAGCAGTTTTGAACACTCCGGCCCAGGGGCTGCTTTCTTT.